This entry is about one TCR beta chain. The data originate from a study of blood T cell repertoires in COVID-19. Germline values: CDR1 SGHVS, CDR2 FQNEAQ. The CDR3 totals 16 residues. Losses at the gene ends were 4 bases for V and 4 bases for J; bases not matched to a gene: 9. Original methodology: Reference gene primer amplification gave nucleated cell count estimates. Using immunoSEQ multiplex PCR, the repertoire was profiled, and TCRdb retains in-frame clones only, with some absent. The V and J calls and clone size come from that table; D and trimming were worked out from the DNA. The repertoire holds more than 400,000 clones, with 75% to 90% as singletons.

This rearrangement joins TRBV7-8 to TRBJ2-1; TRBD1 matches at 8 bases. The TCR was taken from a human donor in a cohort sampled during active COVID-19. The sample was peripheral blood. The CDR3 here is CASSSPPTGEYNEQFF. The CDR3 DNA follows: TGTGCCAGCAGCTCCCCTCCGACAGGGGAATACAATGAGCAGTTCTTC.